Listed below are T cell receptor beta chains from one sample, sequenced in a study of T cell responses to AZD1222 COVID-19 vaccine. This table comes from immunoSEQ multiplex PCR, and its TCRdb copy is limited to in-frame clones, with some not included. The repertoire has roughly 150,000 clones, more than 85% of them found once; the top ten carry roughly 3.7%. The sequenced sample was peripheral blood, obtained on day 0 of AZD1222 vaccination. The source is an adult in good health. CDR3s include the opening cysteine and the closing phenylalanine or tryptophan. A D gene is named only where the DNA matches it firmly. For some rows the clone size is stated as once, few or many, or as a class when expanded; others skip it.

cdr3_aa cdr3_nt j_call d_call v_call clone_size
CACRSISYEQYF TGTGCCTGCCGATCGATTTCTTACGAGCAGTACTTC TRBJ2-7 - TRBV6-5 once
CASSEALPGLADTQYF TGTGCCAGCAGTGAAGCGCTGCCGGGGCTCGCAGATACGCAGTATTTT TRBJ2-3 - TRBV2 -
CASSLVVVRGSTFGYTF TGTGCCAGCAGCTTAGTCGTAGTACGGGGCTCCACTTTCGGCTACACCTTC TRBJ1-2 - TRBV7-8 -
CAISGMGTDTQYF TGTGCCATTAGCGGGATGGGCACAGATACGCAGTATTTT TRBJ2-3 TRBD2 TRBV10-3 once
CASSESLAGETEQYF TGTGCCAGCAGTGAATCGCTAGCGGGAGAAACCGAGCAGTACTTC TRBJ2-7 TRBD2 TRBV6-1 -
CASSPLGLGGNTIYF TGTGCCAGCAGCCCTTTGGGGCTGGGAGGAAACACCATATATTTT TRBJ1-3 - TRBV14 -
CAIHDRTLNTEAFF TGTGCCATCCACGACAGGACCTTGAACACTGAAGCTTTCTTT TRBJ1-1 - TRBV10-3 -
CASSQAGTGSYEQYF TGCGCCAGCAGCCAAGCCGGGACAGGGTCCTACGAGCAGTACTTC TRBJ2-7 TRBD1 TRBV4-1 -
CASSHAPFGQVDSPLHF TGTGCCAGCAGTCACGCTCCGTTTGGGCAGGTGGATTCACCCCTCCACTTT TRBJ1-6 - TRBV6-2/TRBV6-3 once
CASSLQGQGAGYF TGTGCCAGCAGTCTCCAGGGACAGGGGGCGGGGTACTTC TRBJ2-7 TRBD1 TRBV28 -
CAISESIGRNTIYF TGTGCCATCAGTGAGTCGATTGGGCGAAACACCATATATTTT TRBJ1-3 - TRBV10-3 -
CASSPRPGLEGYGYTF TGTGCCAGCTCACCACGCCCAGGGTTAGAAGGCTATGGCTACACCTTC TRBJ1-2 - TRBV18 -
CASRAGRGEKLFF TGTGCCAGCAGAGCGGGGAGGGGCGAAAAACTGTTTTTT TRBJ1-4 - TRBV6-5 -
CASSEQGARLETQYF TGTGCCAGCAGTGAACAGGGGGCGCGTTTGGAGACCCAGTACTTC TRBJ2-5 TRBD1 TRBV6-1 -
CASSWTGKETQYF TGTGCCAGCAGTTGGACAGGGAAAGAGACCCAGTACTTC TRBJ2-5 TRBD1 TRBV28 -
CASSPDSRGREREQYF TGTGCCAGCAGCCCCGATTCCCGCGGGAGGGAAAGAGAGCAGTACTTC TRBJ2-7 TRBD2 TRBV28 -
CASSLPLGNYGYTF TGTGCCAGCAGCTTGCCGCTCGGGAACTATGGCTACACCTTC TRBJ1-2 - TRBV5-4 -
CASSEAPHQPQHF TGTGCCAGCAGTGAAGCCCCGCATCAGCCCCAGCATTTT TRBJ1-5 - TRBV6-1 few